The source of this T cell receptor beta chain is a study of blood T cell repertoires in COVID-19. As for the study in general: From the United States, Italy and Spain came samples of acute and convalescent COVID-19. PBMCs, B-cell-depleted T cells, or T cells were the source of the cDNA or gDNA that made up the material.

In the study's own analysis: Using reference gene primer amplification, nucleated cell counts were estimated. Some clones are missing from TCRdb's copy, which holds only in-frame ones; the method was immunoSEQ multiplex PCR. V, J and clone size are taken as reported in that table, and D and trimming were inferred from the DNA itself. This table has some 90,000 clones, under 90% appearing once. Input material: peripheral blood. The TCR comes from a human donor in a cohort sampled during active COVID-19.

The CDR3 is CASSSRRDTQYF. The CDR3 coding sequence is TGTGCCAGCAGTTCCCGTAGAGATACGCAGTATTTT. The chain carries TRBV28 and TRBJ2-3, with D hard to call. The CDR3 loop spans 12 amino acids. Trimming left V 4 bases short and J 5 bases short, with 7 bases between. From germline, CDR1 is MDHEN and CDR2 SYDVKM.